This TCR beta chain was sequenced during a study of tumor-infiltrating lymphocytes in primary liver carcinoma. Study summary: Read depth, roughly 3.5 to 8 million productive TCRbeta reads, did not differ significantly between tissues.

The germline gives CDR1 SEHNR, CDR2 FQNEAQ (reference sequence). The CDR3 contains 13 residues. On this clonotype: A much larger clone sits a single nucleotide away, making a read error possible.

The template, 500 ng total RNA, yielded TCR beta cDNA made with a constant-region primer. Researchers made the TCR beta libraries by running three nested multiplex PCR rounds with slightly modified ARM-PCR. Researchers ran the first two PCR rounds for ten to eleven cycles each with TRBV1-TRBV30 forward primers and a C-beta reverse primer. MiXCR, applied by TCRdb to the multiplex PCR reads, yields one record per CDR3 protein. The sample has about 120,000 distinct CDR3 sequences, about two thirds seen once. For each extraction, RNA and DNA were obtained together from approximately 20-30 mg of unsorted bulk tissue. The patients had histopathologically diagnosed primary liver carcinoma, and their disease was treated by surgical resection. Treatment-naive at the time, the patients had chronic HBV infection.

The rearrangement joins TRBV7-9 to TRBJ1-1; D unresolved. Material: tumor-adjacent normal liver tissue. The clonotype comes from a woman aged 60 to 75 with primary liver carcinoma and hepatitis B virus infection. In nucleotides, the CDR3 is TGTGCCAGCAGTCGAGGGCGGAACATTGAAGCTTTCTTT. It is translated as CASSRGRNIEAFF.